This T cell receptor beta chain was recovered during a study of T cell repertoires in cytomegalovirus infection. The wider study: Through public TCR beta signatures, both CMV infection and matching HLA type were indicated.

With regard to this clonotype: Its antigen is as yet unknown.

TCRdb analysed the reads with MiXCR anew, one entry per CDR3 protein. This sample has about 920,000 distinct CDR3 sequences, with approximately 31% found just once. V lost 4 bases, J lost 0 bases, and 8 bases stayed unmatched. This CDR3 has 16 residues. Germline lookup yields CDR1 MNHNS and CDR2 SASEGT. Study-level points and caveats: What dominated the ex vivo response were HLA-C-restricted CMV-specific TCR beta clonotypes. Carriage of CMV together with the relevant HLA was identifiable through cumulative public TCR beta family frequency.

This TCR was sampled from a human donor in good health (CMV status not recorded). Some clones in this sample may be carry-over from other donors' samples. V gene TRBV6-1 combines with J gene TRBJ1-1, with 7 bases matching TRBD1. This sample comprised cultured CD8+ T cells from PBMCs, obtained from culture after CMV antigen stimulation. DNA of the CDR3: TGTGCCAGCAGTGCCGTTAGGACAGGAGTGAACACTGAAGCTTTCTTT. This codes for CASSAVRTGVNTEAFF.